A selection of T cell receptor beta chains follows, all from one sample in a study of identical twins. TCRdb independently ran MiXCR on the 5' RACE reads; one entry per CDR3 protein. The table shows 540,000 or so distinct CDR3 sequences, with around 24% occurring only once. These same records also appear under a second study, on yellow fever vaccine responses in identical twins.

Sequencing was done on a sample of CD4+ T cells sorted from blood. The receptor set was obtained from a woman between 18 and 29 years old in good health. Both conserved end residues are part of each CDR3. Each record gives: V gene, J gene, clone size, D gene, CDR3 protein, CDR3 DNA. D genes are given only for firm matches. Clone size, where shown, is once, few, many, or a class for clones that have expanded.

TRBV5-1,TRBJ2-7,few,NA,CASTPRRGNEQYF,TGCGCCAGCACCCCCCGCCGGGGGAACGAGCAGTACTTC
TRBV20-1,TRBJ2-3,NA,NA,CSALQLGAGTDTQYF,TGCAGTGCTCTACAGTTGGGGGCAGGCACAGATACGCAGTATTTT
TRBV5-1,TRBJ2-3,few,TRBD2,CASSLAISGSTDTQYF,TGCGCCAGCAGCTTGGCAATTAGCGGGAGCACAGATACGCAGTATTTT
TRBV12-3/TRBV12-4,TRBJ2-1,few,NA,CASSLASGVGNNEQFF,TGTGCCAGCAGTTTAGCGTCGGGGGTAGGAAACAATGAGCAGTTCTTC
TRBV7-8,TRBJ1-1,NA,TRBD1,CASSPRTGGFGTEAFF,TGTGCCAGCAGCCCCCGGACAGGGGGGTTCGGCACTGAAGCTTTCTTT
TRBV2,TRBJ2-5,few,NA,CASRGYPETQYF,TGTGCCAGCAGGGGTTATCCGGAGACCCAGTACTTC
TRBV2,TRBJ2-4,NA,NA,CASSEGGDIQYF,TGTGCCAGCAGTGAAGGGGGTGACATTCAGTACTTC
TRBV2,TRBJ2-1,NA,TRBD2,CASSEGTSAYNEQFF,TGTGCCAGCAGTGAGGGGACTAGCGCGTACAATGAGCAGTTCTTC
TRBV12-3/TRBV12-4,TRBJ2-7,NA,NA,CASRQQGPEQYF,TGTGCCAGCAGGCAACAGGGCCCCGAGCAGTACTTC
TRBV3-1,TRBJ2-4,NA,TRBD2,CASSPASGGAKNIQYF,TGTGCCAGCAGCCCCGCTAGCGGGGGAGCCAAAAACATTCAGTACTTC
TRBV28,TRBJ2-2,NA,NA,CASSPGLTTGELFF,TGTGCCAGCAGTCCTGGACTTACCACCGGGGAGCTGTTTTTT
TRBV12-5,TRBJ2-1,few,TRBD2,CASGLVTGTTSRVSYNEQFF,TGTGCTAGTGGTTTGGTAACGGGGACGACTAGCAGAGTCTCTTACAATGAGCAGTTCTTC
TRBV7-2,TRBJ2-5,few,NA,CASSSTELETQYF,TGTGCCAGCAGCTCTACCGAACTAGAGACCCAGTACTTC
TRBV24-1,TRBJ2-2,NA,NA,CATSRSRWTPNTGELFF,TGTGCCACCTCACGGTCTCGGTGGACTCCGAACACCGGGGAGCTGTTTTTT
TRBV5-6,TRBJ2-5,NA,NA,CASSLRPTETQYF,TGTGCCAGCAGCTTGAGGCCGACAGAGACCCAGTACTTC
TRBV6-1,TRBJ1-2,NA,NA,CASSDQGGSNYGYTF,TGTGCCAGCAGTGACCAGGGCGGCAGTAACTATGGCTACACCTTC
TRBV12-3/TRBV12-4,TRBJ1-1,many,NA,CASSLGLNTEAFF,TGTGCCAGCAGTTTAGGGTTGAACACTGAAGCTTTCTTT
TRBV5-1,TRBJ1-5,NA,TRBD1,CASSFTGTGNQPQHF,TGCGCCAGCAGCTTCACCGGGACAGGGAATCAGCCCCAGCATTTT
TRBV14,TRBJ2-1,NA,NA,CASSQSRNEQFF,TGTGCCAGCAGCCAATCTCGAAATGAGCAGTTCTTC
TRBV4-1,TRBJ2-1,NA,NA,CASSPEGPNDYNEQFF,TGCGCCAGCAGCCCGGAGGGCCCGAACGACTACAATGAGCAGTTCTTC
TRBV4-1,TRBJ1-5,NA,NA,CASSQEGRGRNQPQHF,TGCGCCAGCAGCCAAGAAGGTAGGGGACGCAATCAGCCCCAGCATTTT
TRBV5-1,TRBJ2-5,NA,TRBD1,CASSLEGTGETQYF,TGCGCCAGCAGCTTGGAAGGGACAGGGGAGACCCAGTACTTC
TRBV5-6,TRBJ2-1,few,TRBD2,CASSFRTSGGAREQFF,TGTGCCAGCAGCTTCCGGACTAGCGGGGGGGCCCGGGAGCAGTTCTTC
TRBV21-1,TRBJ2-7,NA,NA,CASSKEGTSGLHYEQYF,TGTGCCAGCAGCAAAGAAGGGACTAGCGGTTTACACTACGAGCAGTACTTC
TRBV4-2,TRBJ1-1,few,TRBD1,CASSQRQGELAEAFF,TGTGCCAGCAGCCAAAGACAGGGAGAGTTGGCTGAAGCTTTCTTT
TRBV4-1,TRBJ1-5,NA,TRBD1,CASSRHRTGEFNQPQHF,TGCGCCAGCAGCCGACACCGGACAGGGGAGTTCAATCAGCCCCAGCATTTT
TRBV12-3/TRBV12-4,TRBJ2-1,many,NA,CASSPGREQFF,TGTGCCAGCAGTCCTGGTCGAGAGCAGTTCTTC
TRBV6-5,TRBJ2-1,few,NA,CASSSTRGSYNEQFF,TGTGCCAGCAGTTCCACCCGGGGTTCCTACAATGAGCAGTTCTTC
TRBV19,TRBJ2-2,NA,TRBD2,CASSHARGEGGELFF,TGTGCCAGTAGCCACGCACGGGGGGAAGGCGGGGAGCTGTTTTTT
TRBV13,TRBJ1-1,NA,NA,CASSQRRAEAFF,TGTGCCAGCAGCCAAAGACGGGCTGAAGCTTTCTTT
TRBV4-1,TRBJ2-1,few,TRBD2,CASSQERALAQDNEQFF,TGCGCCAGCAGCCAAGAACGGGCACTAGCGCAAGACAATGAGCAGTTCTTC
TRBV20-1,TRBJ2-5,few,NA,CSAEGHRREETQYF,TGCAGTGCTGAGGGACATAGAAGGGAAGAGACCCAGTACTTC
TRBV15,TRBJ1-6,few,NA,CATSRNRVPPLHF,TGTGCCACCAGCAGAAATCGAGTCCCACCCCTCCACTTT
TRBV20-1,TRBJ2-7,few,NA,CSATGAGPPYEQYF,TGCAGTGCTACGGGGGCGGGACCGCCCTACGAGCAGTACTTC
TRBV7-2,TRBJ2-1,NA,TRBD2,CASSSSSGNPYNEQFF,TGTGCCAGCAGCTCGTCTAGCGGGAACCCATACAATGAGCAGTTCTTC